This T cell receptor beta chain was sequenced during a study of T cells after yellow fever vaccination. Findings and limits, study-wide: A small share of clonotypes appeared in both CD4 and CD8 compartments.

TCRdb used MiXCR to reprocess the 5' RACE reads, holding one entry per CDR3 protein. The sample includes about 320,000 distinct CDR3 sequences, 3.5% to 4.5% of them seen just once. V shed 5 bases and J shed 7 bases, with 17 bases lying between them. This CDR3 has 14 residues. Germline V gene lookup returns CDR1 SNHLY and CDR2 FYNNEI. A remark on this clonotype: Its antigen is as yet unknown.

The sequencing here drew on PBMCs, taken 15 days after the yellow fever booster vaccination. The chain is built from TRBV2 and TRBJ1-1; D call uncertain. This receptor was identified in a man aged 18 to 35 who received the YFV17D yellow fever vaccine. CDR3 coding DNA: TGTGCCAGCAGTTCGCCAAATAATCGGGATGAAGCTTTCTTT. Amino acids: CASSSPNNRDEAFF.